The 20 T cell receptor beta chains given below trace back to one sample, sequenced in a study of beta chain features in type 1 diabetes. These receptors' antigens are unknown. Findings and caveats of the study: Moderately but significantly shorter TCRB CDR3s were found in Type 1 diabetes patients in all four CD4+ subsets.

The authors reverse transcribed all of the isolated RNA, so sequencing captured expressed TCRB transcripts. Generated by immunoSEQ multiplex PCR, the TCRdb table keeps only in-frame clones and is missing some. Of about 45,000 clones listed, around 71% are singletons. Sequenced input: Tregs from blood. The source of these receptors is a woman younger than 30 with type 1 diabetes.

The chain is built from TRBV7-2 and TRBJ1-5; 8 bases are shared with TRBD1. The V gene end was trimmed by 3 bases and the J gene end by 2 bases; junction bases not matched to a gene: 3. The CDR3 has 15 residues. Germline loops: CDR1 SGHTA, CDR2 FQGNSA. In DNA, the CDR3 is TGTGCCAGCAGCTTTGGACAGGGAGGCAATCAGCCCCAGCATTTT. Encoded protein: CASSFGQGGNQPQHF.

By sample fraction, this clone is medium-sized. This CDR3 is CASSPGLIEETQYF. CDR3 coding DNA: TGTGCCAGCTCACCTGGACTTATTGAAGAGACCCAGTACTTC. This chain uses TRBV18 with TRBJ2-5, with D possibly TRBD2 on 5 matching bases. Germline assignment: CDR1 KGHSH and CDR2 LQKENI. V lost 3 bases to trimming and J lost 3 bases, with 11 bases between them. CDR3 length equals 14 residues.

J is TRBJ2-1 and V is TRBV15; maybe TRBD2 (6 bases). CDR1 and CDR2 (germline): LNHNV, YYDKDF (reference sequence). Trimming took 3 bases from V and 7 from J, leaving 22 bases between them. The CDR3 consists of 17 residues. CDR3 bases: TGTGCCACCAGCAGGAGCCGGGGGACCCGGCGGTGGAATGAGCAGTTCTTC. Residues: CATSRSRGTRRWNEQFF.

Notes on this clone: The same CDR3 can be traced to other DNA sequences in this sample. V gene TRBV5-1 combines with J gene TRBJ1-2; D perhaps matches TRBD1 (6 bases). The V and J ends lost 0 bases and 5 bases respectively, with 8 bases between them. The CDR3 covers 13 residues. CDR1 is SGHRS, CDR2 YFSETQ, per germline. In DNA, the CDR3 is TGCGCCAGCAGCTTGGGGACAGCGTATGGCTACACCTTC. Translating gives CASSLGTAYGYTF.

CDR3 protein: CASSHGHDYEQYF. The CDR3 coding sequence is TGTGCCAGCAGTCACGGACACGACTACGAGCAGTACTTC. The chain couples TRBV6-6 to TRBJ2-7, with TRBD1 as a possible D gene (5 bases). Germline CDR1 and CDR2: MNHNY and SVGAGI (reference sequence). V lost 5 bases and J lost 3, with 11 bases in between. The CDR3 spans 13 residues.

This clone was seen a few times. The chain couples TRBV7-6 to TRBJ1-3; D unclear. Germline lookup yields CDR1 SGHVS and CDR2 FNYEAQ. The ends were cut back, 3 bases at V and 1 base at J, with 7 bases in the middle. The CDR3 length is 14 residues. Written as DNA, the CDR3 is TGTGCCAGCAGCTTCGGGGTTTCTGGAAACACCATATATTTT. Protein sequence: CASSFGVSGNTIYF.

CDR3 sequence: CATAPRANGELFF. The CDR3 bases are TGTGCCACCGCCCCCAGGGCAAACGGGGAGCTGTTTTTT. The chain employs TRBV15 and TRBJ2-2, with D perhaps matching TRBD1 (5 bases). Germline V CDR1 and CDR2: LNHNV, YYDKDF (reference sequence). V was pared by 8 bases and J by 7 bases, with 14 bases between. There are 13 residues in the CDR3.

The chain couples TRBV29-1 to TRBJ2-1; D might be TRBD1 (5 bases). Trimming took off 6 bases at V and 4 bases at J, with 10 bases between the two ends. CDR3 size: 12 residues. The germline V gene has CDR1 SQVTM and CDR2 ANQGSEA. The CDR3 sequence: CSVYPGYNEQFF. The CDR3 region has the DNA TGCAGCGTGTATCCAGGGTACAATGAGCAGTTCTTC.

A few counts support this clone. V is TRBV5-1 and J is TRBJ2-5; D is ambiguous. Germline assignment: CDR1 SGHRS and CDR2 YFSETQ. CDR3 length equals 11 residues. Trimming cost V 4 bases and J 3 bases, with 4 bases left between them. This CDR3 reads CASSREETQYF. CDR3 in DNA: TGCGCCAGCAGCCGGGAAGAGACCCAGTACTTC.

This chain connects TRBV14 to TRBJ2-1; 11 bases match TRBD2. The J segment lost 7 bases and the V segment lost 1 base, leaving 12 bases of the junction unmatched. The CDR3 is 18 residues long. Per the germline V gene, CDR1 is SGHDN and CDR2 is FVKESK. CDR3 DNA: TGTGCCAGCAGCCAAGTTTGGACTAGCGGGCCCCCCTTTAATGAGCAGTTCTTC. Amino acid sequence: CASSQVWTSGPPFNEQFF.

The V and J genes are TRBV4-3 and TRBJ2-7; 9 bases fit TRBD1. CDR3 length: 20 residues. CDR1 is LGHNA, CDR2 YSLEER, per germline. V lost 2 bases to trimming and J lost 5 bases; unmatched junction nucleotides: 22. The CDR3 coding sequence is TGCGCCAGCAGCCAAACGCCCCTCTTCGGTTTCTCGGACAGGGGAAACGAGCAGTACTTC. As protein: CASSQTPLFGFSDRGNEQYF.

This chain links TRBV28 with TRBJ2-5, with D possibly being TRBD2 (5 bases). The CDR3 loop spans 15 amino acids. The germline V and J ends were trimmed by 2 bases and 5 bases, with 15 bases remaining between them. Germline V gene lookup returns CDR1 MDHEN and CDR2 SYDVKM. CDR3 sequence (DNA): TGTGCCAGCAGTTTAGGTCGGGGTTTGAGGGAGACCCAGTACTTC. Residues: CASSLGRGLRETQYF.

The chain employs TRBV5-1 and TRBJ2-6; TRBD2 agrees at 7 bases. In germline, CDR1 is SGHRS, CDR2 YFSETQ. Trimming took 1 base from V and 2 from J; bases not matched to a gene: 0. The length of the CDR3 is 15 residues. This CDR3 reads CASSLRGAGANVLTF. CDR3 bases: TGCGCCAGCAGCTTGCGGGGGGCTGGGGCCAACGTCCTGACTTTC.

The CDR3 here is CASSVLGEGNTEAFF. The CDR3 nucleotides are TGTGCCAGCAGTGTTTTAGGGGAGGGGAACACTGAAGCTTTCTTT. The chain carries TRBV6-1 and TRBJ1-1; tentative D call: TRBD1 (5 bases). Trimming left V 4 bases short and J 1 base short, with 13 bases between. The CDR3 extends over 15 amino acids. Per the germline V gene, CDR1 is MNHNS and CDR2 is SASEGT.

In this sample, this clone turned up a few times. V gene TRBV7-9 combines with J gene TRBJ1-1; possible D gene TRBD1, 5 bases. Germline CDR1 SEHNR, CDR2 FQNEAQ (reference sequence). CDR3 length equals 14 residues. The V end lost 7 bases, the J end lost 5 bases, and 17 bases lay between the germline ends. For the CDR3, the DNA is TGTGCCAGCATGGCGGGGGGGGTATGGACTGAAGCTTTCTTT. It translates to CASMAGGVWTEAFF.

V gene TRBV29-1 combines with J gene TRBJ1-2; the D gene is possibly TRBD1 (6 bases). The V end was cut by 5 bases, the J end by 8 bases, with 15 bases between. The CDR3 consists of 12 residues. Germline V CDR1 and CDR2: SQVTM, ANQGSEA. This chain's CDR3 is CSVTGGPGGYTF. The CDR3, as DNA: TGCAGCGTTACTGGGGGCCCCGGGGGCTACACCTTC.

This clone turned up a few times. This rearrangement joins TRBV4-1 to TRBJ2-4; weak D call: TRBD1 (6 bases). Trimming removed 4 bases from V and 0 bases from J, with 13 bases in between. Per the germline V gene, CDR1 is MGHRA and CDR2 is YSYEKL. This CDR3 region has 16 residues. The CDR3 here is CASSPTGHLAKNIQYF. The CDR3 DNA reads as TGCGCCAGCAGCCCAACGGGACACCTAGCCAAAAACATTCAGTACTTC.

This chain joins TRBV7-2 and TRBJ2-7, with D possibly matching TRBD1 (6 bases). Deletions cut 0 bases from V and 3 bases from J, with 6 bases between. The CDR3 consists of 13 residues. Germline values: CDR1 SGHTA, CDR2 FQGNSA. The CDR3 DNA reads TGTGCCAGCAGCTTAGCAGGGGGCTACGAGCAGTACTTC. Its protein is CASSLAGGYEQYF.

This rearrangement joins TRBV9 to TRBJ2-5; 9 bases agree with TRBD2. Germline V lookup: CDR1 SGDLS, CDR2 YYNGEE. V was pared by 3 bases and J by 5 bases, with 8 bases of the junction left unmatched. This CDR3 spans 15 amino acids. The CDR3 reads CASSATGTSFETQYF. CDR3 DNA sequence: TGTGCCAGCAGCGCCACCGGGACTAGCTTCGAGACCCAGTACTTC.

The rearrangement joins TRBV7-3 to TRBJ2-5; TRBD2 is a possible D gene (5 bases). The V end was cut by 2 bases, the J end by 4 bases, with 14 bases between. This CDR3 region has 15 residues. Germline CDR1 and CDR2: SGHTA and FQGTGA. CDR3 protein: CASSLVFGSGETQYF. The CDR3 nucleotides are TGTGCCAGCAGCTTAGTCTTTGGCAGCGGAGAGACCCAGTACTTC. The variable domain in full, completed from reference TRBV7-3 and TRBJ2-5, reads GAGVSQTPSNKVTEKGKYVELRCDPISGHTALYWYRQSLGQGPEFLIYFQGTGAADDSGLPNDRFFAVRPEGSVSTLKIQRTERGDSAVYLCASSLVFGSGETQYFGPGTRLLVL.